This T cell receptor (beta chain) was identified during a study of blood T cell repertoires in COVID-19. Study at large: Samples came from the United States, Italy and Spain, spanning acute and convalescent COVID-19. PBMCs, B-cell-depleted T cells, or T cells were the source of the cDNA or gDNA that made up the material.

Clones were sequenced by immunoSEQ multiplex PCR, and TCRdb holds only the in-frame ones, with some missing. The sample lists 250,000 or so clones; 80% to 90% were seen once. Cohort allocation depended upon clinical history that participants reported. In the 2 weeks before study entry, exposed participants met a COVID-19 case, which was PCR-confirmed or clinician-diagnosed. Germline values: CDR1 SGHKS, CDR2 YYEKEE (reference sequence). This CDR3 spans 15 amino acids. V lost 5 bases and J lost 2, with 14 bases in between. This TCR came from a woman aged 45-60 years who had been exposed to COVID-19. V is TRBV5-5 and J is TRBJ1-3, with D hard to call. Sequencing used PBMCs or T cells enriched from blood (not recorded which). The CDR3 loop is CASRVDLGAGNTIYF. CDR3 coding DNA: TGTGCCAGCAGGGTCGACTTGGGTGCTGGAAACACCATATATTTT.